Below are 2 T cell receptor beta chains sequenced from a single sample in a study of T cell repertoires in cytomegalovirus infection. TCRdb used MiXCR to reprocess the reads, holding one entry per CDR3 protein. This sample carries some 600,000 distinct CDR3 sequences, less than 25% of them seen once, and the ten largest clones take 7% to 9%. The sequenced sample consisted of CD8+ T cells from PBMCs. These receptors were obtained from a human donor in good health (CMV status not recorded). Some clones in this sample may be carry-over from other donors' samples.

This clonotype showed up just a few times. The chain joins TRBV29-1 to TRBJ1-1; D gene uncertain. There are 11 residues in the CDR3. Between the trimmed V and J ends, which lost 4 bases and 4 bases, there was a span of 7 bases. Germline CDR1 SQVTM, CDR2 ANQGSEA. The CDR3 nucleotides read TGCAGCGTTGCCGAGGGCACTGAAGCTTTCTTT. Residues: CSVAEGTEAFF.

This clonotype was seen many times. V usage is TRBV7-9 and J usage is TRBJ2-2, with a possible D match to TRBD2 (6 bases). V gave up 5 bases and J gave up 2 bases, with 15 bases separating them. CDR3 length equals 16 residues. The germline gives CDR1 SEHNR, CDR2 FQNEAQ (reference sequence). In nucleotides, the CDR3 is TGTGCCAGCAGCCCTTGGAAGACTAGAAACACCGGGGAGCTGTTTTTT. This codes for CASSPWKTRNTGELFF.